The clone carrying this TCR beta chain has just a few counts. Original processing methods: Amplification of reference gene primers was used by the study to estimate nucleated cell counts. Profiled with immunoSEQ multiplex PCR; TCRdb holds only in-frame clones, not every one. The V and J calls and clone size were taken over from that table, and D and trimming were inferred from the DNA. This sample yields 250,000 to 300,000 clones, of which approximately 89% are seen a single time; 4% to 5% belongs to the top ten. Deletions cut 7 bases from V and 7 bases from J, with 13 bases between. CDR1 SNHLY and CDR2 FYNNEI come from the germline V gene. This CDR3 is 13 amino acids long. This sample stems from a study of blood T cell repertoires in COVID-19. Study context: Both acute and convalescent COVID-19 samples were obtained from the United States, Italy and Spain.

The V gene is TRBV2, the J gene TRBJ2-2, with D possibly being TRBD1 (5 bases). The sequencing sample was made of peripheral blood. This TCR was sampled from a woman between 35 and 50 years old who had recovered from COVID-19. The CDR3: CASKVGAGGELFF. CDR3 DNA: TGTGCCAGCAAAGTAGGGGCCGGCGGGGAGCTGTTTTTT.